The source of this TCR beta chain is a study of a mutant IDH1 vaccine in newly diagnosed glioma (dated by TCRdb to about 2021). Regarding the research as a whole: Patients received eight vaccinations in weeks 1, 3, 5, 7, 11, 15, 19 and 23, corresponding to visits V03 through V10. Peripheral blood samples were drawn at six visits, namely V03 (baseline), V05, V07, V10, V12 and V13. Prior to enrollment, standard therapy consisting of radiotherapy alone, temozolomide alone, or radiochemotherapy with temozolomide had been administered to patients, with the combination being received by most patients. For exploratory analyses, about 25 treated patients had longitudinal TCRB deep sequencing done wherever samples were available. The roughly 34 treated patients were around 62% male and roughly 40% female, with a mean age of roughly 42 years. Vaccination started 4-6 weeks after radiotherapy alone, or was given together with temozolomide cycles in the groups whose treatment included chemotherapy.

General findings and caveats noted by the study authors: Changes in the top peripheral T cell clonotypes picked up by TCRB sequencing did not appear to be linked to pseudoprogression. Availability determined which PBMC samples were chosen for TCRB deep sequencing. The authors stated that sample limitations prevented analyses of patient blood samples from being reproduced. Immune responses induced by the vaccine were seen in about 93% of patients across multiple MHC alleles.

The time point label for this specimen denotes: week 23, last vaccination. Each vaccine dose was 300 ug of a 20-mer mutant IDH1 peptide in Montanide, given subcutaneously with topical imiquimod. All donors had newly diagnosed IDH1-mutant astrocytomas of WHO grade 3 or 4 that showed loss of nuclear ATRX. The samples were drawn from NOA16, a multicentre, single-arm, open-label phase I trial in Germany that tested a mutant IDH1 peptide vaccine in humans for the first time. The DNeasy Blood and Tissue Kit was used to extract genomic DNA from EDTA blood for TCRB sequencing. Libraries came from the immunoSEQ multiplex PCR assay. The hsTCRB Kit was used according to the manufacturer's protocol to amplify rearranged TCR beta chain sequences. TCRB libraries were sequenced on an Illumina MiSeq. The source study handled its data this way. The proprietary platform of the kit vendor was used for demultiplexing, trimming and gene mapping. TCRdb carries this immuneACCESS record with in-frame sequences only. Its versions omit some clonotypes, under half of them owing to an unresolved V gene in the studies checked, with the rest unexplained. V and J calls and clone size are those listed in that table; D and trimming were worked out from the DNA. For this sample the table gives about 41,000 clones, of which 60% to 85% were detected only once. The ten largest clones capture 6.3% of the sample.

In the germline V gene, CDR1 corresponds to SGHVS and CDR2 to FQNEAQ. The junction shows trimming of 7 bases on V and 0 bases on J, plus 10 bases between the germline ends. The cysteine opens and the phenylalanine closes a CDR3 of 14 amino acids. Only the CDR3 DNA is retained, 42 bases long and in frame from the first base. As concerns this clone: The specificity of this receptor is unknown. Qualities for individual bases were not recorded, and no much larger clone is one base off.

The clonotype comes from a woman between 40 and 55 years old with glioma. Some clones in this sample may be carry-over from other donors' samples. In this chain, TRBV7-8 is recombined with TRBJ2-1, and possibly TRBD2, on 5 matching bases. Sequences were derived from PBMCs, sampled from a glioma patient whose treatment included an IDH1 peptide vaccine. CDR3 loop: CASTWAGSYNEQFF. In nucleotide form, the sequence is TGTGCCAGCACCTGGGCGGGCTCCTACAATGAGCAGTTCTTC.